This T cell receptor (beta chain) was identified in a study of T cells in Graves' hyperthyroidism and ophthalmopathy. This clonotype was detected many times. The TCR beta CDR3 regions underwent amplification using RNA transcripts as the source. In the first-round RT-PCR of the TCR CDR3, the HTBI primer set was used. Each CDR3 protein gets one entry after TCRdb re-called the multiplex PCR reads with MiXCR. This sample has 360,000 or so distinct CDR3 sequences, with 19% found just once. Sequenced: blood. This receptor was obtained from a woman between 18 and 29 years old with Graves' hyperthyroidism.

As DNA, the CDR3 is TGTGCCTGGAGTGCAGGACAGGGTACGGTTGAAGCTTTCTTT. Translated: CAWSAGQGTVEAFF. The chain uses TRBV30 and TRBJ1-1, with TRBD1 matching 8 bases. The CDR3 contains 14 residues. V shed 1 base and J 7 bases; nucleotides not matched to a gene: 8. Germline CDR1 GTSNPN, CDR2 SVGIG (reference sequence).